What follows are 30 T cell receptor beta chains derived from one specimen sequenced in a study of neurological immune-mediated disorders. TCRdb reprocessed the 5' RACE reads via MiXCR and lists one record per CDR3 protein. This table holds about 65,000 distinct CDR3 sequences, 4.1% found once. The sample consisted of PBMCs. The receptors derive from a man aged 50-59 years with multiple sclerosis.

This clonotype has at least ten counts. This sequence joins TRBV20-1 and TRBJ2-2; the D is unclear. The germline CDR1 and CDR2 sequences are DFQATT and SNEGSKA (reference sequence). Deletions cut 0 bases from V and 4 bases from J, with 12 bases between. There are 15 residues in the CDR3. The CDR3 loop is CSARDVERSTGELFF. The CDR3 region has the DNA TGCAGTGCTAGAGATGTCGAACGGAGCACCGGGGAGCTGTTTTTT.

This clonotype was seen at least ten times. The chain has TRBV10-2 and TRBJ1-2; D ambiguous. This CDR3 has 14 residues. Trimming stripped 3 bases from V and 8 bases from J, with 16 bases between. Germline CDR1 is WSHSY and CDR2 is SAAADI. The chain's CDR3 is CASSDWERSVGYTF. For the CDR3, the DNA is TGCGCCAGCAGTGATTGGGAACGGTCCGTGGGCTACACCTTC.

In this sample, this clonotype turned up many times. The rearrangement joins TRBV20-1 to TRBJ1-4; 10 bases align to TRBD1. In germline, CDR1 is DFQATT, CDR2 SNEGSKA (reference sequence). The V gene end was trimmed by 6 bases and the J gene end by 7 bases; junction bases not matched to a gene: 5. The CDR3 contains 13 residues. The CDR3 is CSARQGAGEKLFF. CDR3 nucleotide sequence: TGCAGTGCGAGACAGGGGGCGGGTGAAAAACTGTTTTTT.

This clonotype was found many times. This chain links TRBV4-3 with TRBJ1-5; D might be TRBD1 (6 bases). CDR1 is LGHNA and CDR2 is YSLEER in the germline V gene. V lost 3 bases, J lost 0 bases, and 9 bases lay in between. The CDR3 contains 15 residues. The CDR3 bases are TGCGCCAGCAGCCAGCACAGGGATAGCAATCAGCCCCAGCATTTT. This codes for CASSQHRDSNQPQHF.

V usage is TRBV7-3 and J usage is TRBJ2-1; D tentatively fits TRBD1 or TRBD2 (5 bases each). Trimming shortened V by 5 bases and J by 4 bases, and 12 bases separated the two germline ends. The length of the CDR3 is 14 residues. Germline CDR1 SGHTA, CDR2 FQGTGA. As DNA, the CDR3 is TGTGCCAGCAGCCCCGGGACGCGATACAATGAGCAGTTCTTC. Its protein is CASSPGTRYNEQFF. The entire variable domain, with the rest obtained from reference TRBV7-3 and TRBJ2-1, is as follows: GAGVSQTPSNKVTEKGKYVELRCDPISGHTALYWYRQSLGQGPEFLIYFQGTGAADDSGLPNDRFFAVRPEGSVSTLKIQRTERGDSAVYLCASSPGTRYNEQFFGPGTRLTVL.

There are many counts of this clonotype. The rearrangement uses TRBV7-9 and TRBJ1-4; D ambiguous. This CDR3 contains 13 residues. Germline loops: CDR1 SEHNR, CDR2 FQNEAQ (reference sequence). V lost 2 bases to trimming and J lost 8 bases, with 9 bases between them. The CDR3: CASSLFPHEKLFF. CDR3 nucleotides: TGTGCCAGCAGCTTATTTCCCCACGAAAAACTGTTTTTT.

This clonotype was detected ten times or more. V usage is TRBV6-5 and J usage is TRBJ1-4, with 8 bases matching TRBD1. Germline-derived CDR1 and CDR2 are MNHEY and SVGAGI. The CDR3 contains 15 residues. The V and J ends lost 1 base and 7 bases, in that order; junction bases with no gene match: 5. CDR3 coding DNA: TGTGCCAGCAGTTACTATTCCAGGGGGCCTGAAAAACTGTTTTTT. Protein: CASSYYSRGPEKLFF.

This clonotype was observed many times. The chain joins TRBV5-5 to TRBJ1-4, with TRBD1 as a possible D gene (5 bases). This CDR3 is 15 amino acids long. V gave up 2 bases and J gave up 5 bases, with 13 bases separating them. Germline V CDR1 and CDR2: SGHKS, YYEKEE (reference sequence). Here the CDR3 reads CASSFDWGRNEKLFF. The DNA for the CDR3 is TGTGCCAGCAGCTTTGACTGGGGCCGCAATGAAAAACTGTTTTTT.

In this sample, this clonotype turned up a few times. The chain links TRBV3-1 to TRBJ2-7; 7 positions agree with TRBD1. The length of the CDR3 is 14 residues. The V and J ends lost 5 bases and 0 bases, in that order; junction bases with no gene match: 4. CDR1 LGHDT and CDR2 YNNKEL come from the germline V gene (reference sequence). CDR3 loop: CASSFGQDSYEQYV. The CDR3 DNA reads TGTGCCAGCAGCTTTGGACAGGACTCCTACGAGCAGTACGTC.

This clonotype was picked up many times. The CDR3 is CANKRGREETQYF. In nucleotides, the CDR3 is TGTGCCAACAAAAGGGGCAGGGAAGAGACCCAGTACTTC. J is TRBJ2-5 and V is TRBV2; D perhaps matches TRBD1 (5 bases). Trimming took 10 bases from V and 3 from J, leaving 15 bases between them. Germline lookup yields CDR1 SNHLY and CDR2 FYNNEI. The CDR3 length is 13 residues.

This clonotype was detected once. The J gene is TRBJ1-5, the V gene TRBV20-1; 7 bases match TRBD1. Germline V lookup: CDR1 DFQATT, CDR2 SNEGSKA (reference sequence). V lost 1 base to trimming and J lost 4 bases; unmatched junction nucleotides: 7. CDR3 length: 15 amino acids. DNA for the CDR3: TGCAGTGCTAGAGTGGGGGGACAGCCTAATCAGCCCCAGCATTTT. Amino acid sequence: CSARVGGQPNQPQHF.

The genes are TRBV11-2 and TRBJ2-3; 16 nucleotides align to TRBD2. This CDR3 has 19 residues. Looked up from germline, CDR1 is SGHAT and CDR2 is FQNNGV. V lost 5 bases and J lost 4; bases outside the gene matches: 12. The DNA for the CDR3 is TGTGCCAGCAGCGCCCCGGGACTAGCGGGGGGGCGGTCATCAGATACGCAGTATTTT. It encodes CASSAPGLAGGRSSDTQYF.

This clonotype was picked up many times. This chain connects TRBV6-2 or TRBV6-3 to TRBJ2-2; tentatively, D is TRBD2 (5 bases). CDR3 length: 16 amino acids. V dropped 6 bases and J dropped 4 bases, with 18 bases sitting between them. In germline, CDR1 is MNHEY, CDR2 SVGEGT. The CDR3 is CASSGGLTWATGELFF. The CDR3 region has the DNA TGTGCCAGCAGCGGCGGACTTACTTGGGCCACCGGGGAGCTGTTTTTT.

The sample holds many counts of this clonotype. The CDR3 loop is CASSSPLAGAKNIQYF. As DNA, the CDR3 is TGTGCCAGCAGTTCCCCTCTAGCGGGGGCCAAAAACATTCAGTACTTC. V gene TRBV27 combines with J gene TRBJ2-4; 9 bases match TRBD2. Germline loops: CDR1 MNHEY, CDR2 SMNVEV (reference sequence). The CDR3 covers 16 residues. V shed 4 bases, J shed 1 base, and the junction held 5 bases outside the gene matches.

Written as DNA, the CDR3 is TGCAGTGCAAAAGGGGGGCCCCAGGGGTCTCCCCAGTACTTC. Its translation: CSAKGGPQGSPQYF. This chain uses TRBV20-1 with TRBJ2-5; D is tentatively TRBD1 or TRBD2 (6 bases each). This CDR3 contains 14 residues. Germline CDR1 reads DFQATT; CDR2 reads SNEGSKA (reference sequence). Trimming removed 6 bases at V and 9 bases at J, with 23 bases between.

This clonotype occurred many times. The genes are TRBV5-6 and TRBJ2-1, with 14 positions matching TRBD2. CDR3 length: 18 amino acids. Germline CDR1 SGHDT, CDR2 YYEEEE. After removal of 2 bases from V and 0 bases from J, the junction contained 4 bases not matched to a gene. The CDR3 reads CASSFRTSGGLSYNEQFF. CDR3 sequence (DNA): TGTGCCAGCAGCTTCCGGACTAGCGGGGGGCTCTCCTACAATGAGCAGTTCTTC.

This clonotype was found a few times. The germline gene is not matched at one end of the junction; a read error may be the cause. CDR3 bases: TGTGCCATCAGTGAGCTCCAGACGGGAAATTCACCCCTCAACTTT. Protein product: CAISELQTGNSPLNF. V usage is TRBV10-3 and J usage is TRBJ1-6; D is uncertain. CDR3 length: 15 residues. Germline loops: CDR1 ENHRY, CDR2 SYGVKD.

This clonotype was found many times. The J gene is TRBJ1-5, the V gene TRBV5-5; 7 nucleotides agree with TRBD1. The CDR3 runs to 14 residues. Germline V gene data show CDR1 as SGHKS and CDR2 as YYEKEE (reference sequence). The J segment lost 11 bases and the V segment lost 4 bases, leaving 12 bases of the junction unmatched. The CDR3 coding sequence is TGTGCCAGCAGCGAAGACAGGGCGTCAAGGGCCCAGCATTTT. It translates to CASSEDRASRAQHF.

This clonotype was seen ten or more times. The chain recombines TRBV4-2 with TRBJ2-2; D unclear. Trimming took 0 bases from V and 0 from J, leaving 11 bases between them. The CDR3 has 17 residues. CDR1 LGHNA and CDR2 YNFKEQ come from the germline V gene. CDR3 protein: CASSQDPDGANTGELFF. The CDR3 DNA reads TGTGCCAGCAGCCAAGATCCCGACGGCGCGAACACCGGGGAGCTGTTTTTT.

Many counts were recorded for this clonotype. The chain recombines TRBV13 with TRBJ1-5; perhaps TRBD1 as D (5 bases). From germline, CDR1 is PRHDT and CDR2 FYEKMQ (reference sequence). The V gene lost 5 bases and the J gene lost 4 bases, with 9 bases spanning the gap. This CDR3 comprises 13 residues. The CDR3: CASSLGPNQPQHF. In nucleotides, the CDR3 is TGTGCCAGCAGCCTGGGACCTAATCAGCCCCAGCATTTT.

This clonotype has a handful of counts. The V and J genes are TRBV19 and TRBJ1-1; D unclear. CDR1 is LNHDA, CDR2 SQIVND, per germline (reference sequence). The ends were cut back, 5 bases at V and 1 base at J, with 14 bases in the middle. The CDR3 sequence is 15 residues long. The CDR3 region is CASSFGRSSNTEAFF. The CDR3 DNA is TGTGCCAGTAGTTTTGGTCGTTCATCGAACACTGAAGCTTTCTTT.

Many counts were recorded for this clonotype. The gene calls are TRBV20-1 and TRBJ1-5; TRBD1 aligns across 10 bases. V lost 3 bases to trimming and J lost 4 bases; unmatched junction nucleotides: 6. Germline loops: CDR1 DFQATT, CDR2 SNEGSKA (reference sequence). This CDR3 has 15 amino acids. In nucleotides, the CDR3 is TGCAGTGCTAGGGGGGGACAGGGGTTGAATCAGCCCCAGCATTTT. This codes for CSARGGQGLNQPQHF.

This clonotype was recorded many times. One end of the junction does not line up with germline, which may come from a read error. V and J are TRBV12-3 or TRBV12-4 and TRBJ2-3, with TRBD2 matching over 9 bases. The CDR3 loop spans 15 amino acids. This chain's CDR3 is CASSNSGGTTHTQYF. CDR3 DNA: TGTGCCAGCAGTAATAGCGGGGGAACCACACATACGCAGTATTTT.

This clonotype has at least ten counts. The chain joins TRBV12-3 or TRBV12-4 to TRBJ2-1; no reliable D call. Trimming removed 7 bases at V and 9 bases at J, with 22 bases between. The length of the CDR3 is 15 residues. As DNA, the CDR3 is TGTGCCAGCAAGGAAAACACAGTCTCAAGCAGTGAGCAGTTCTTC. Encoded protein: CASKENTVSSSEQFF.

This clonotype showed up many times. V usage is TRBV20-1 and J usage is TRBJ1-4; TRBD1 aligns across 8 bases. This CDR3 has 12 residues. Germline CDR1 reads DFQATT; CDR2 reads SNEGSKA (reference sequence). J gave up 11 bases and V 4 bases, and 6 bases lay outside the gene matches. The CDR3 bases are TGCAGTGCTAAAAGGACAGGGCTTAAACTGTTTTTT. This encodes CSAKRTGLKLFF.

The V call is TRBV18, the J call TRBJ2-3; D perhaps matches TRBD1 (6 bases). With 3 bases removed from V and 3 bases from J, the gap between germline ends came to 16 bases. CDR3 length equals 16 residues. Germline loops: CDR1 KGHSH, CDR2 LQKENI. In nucleotides, the CDR3 is TGTGCCAGCTCACCCCCACAGGGCCTGGGGACAGATACGCAGTATTTT. It codes for CASSPPQGLGTDTQYF.

There are many counts of this clonotype. The gene calls are TRBV12-3 or TRBV12-4 and TRBJ2-1; D unclear. V lost 3 bases and J lost 8, with 11 bases in between. This CDR3 region has 13 residues. CDR3 nucleotide sequence: TGTGCCAGCAGTTTTGTGATGGCAGATGAGCAGTTCTTC. It translates to CASSFVMADEQFF.

This clonotype came up a few times. This chain connects TRBV7-8 to TRBJ1-2, with 7 bases that match TRBD1. Germline V gene sequence: CDR1 SGHVS, CDR2 FQNEAQ. The V segment lost 0 bases and the J segment 4 bases; nucleotides outside the gene matches: 8. The CDR3 spans 16 residues. The CDR3 spells CASSLAPTGDIYGYTF. The CDR3, as DNA: TGTGCCAGCAGCTTAGCGCCTACAGGGGACATCTATGGCTACACCTTC.

This clonotype was counted at least ten times. This chain joins TRBV3-1 and TRBJ1-2; D is possibly TRBD1 (5 bases). The V gene's germline CDR1 is LGHDT and CDR2 YNNKEL (reference sequence). The CDR3 sequence is 14 residues long. The V end lost 1 base, the J end lost 4 bases, and 10 bases lay between the germline ends. This CDR3 reads CASSQGAGTYGYTF. CDR3 DNA sequence: TGTGCCAGCAGCCAAGGGGCCGGGACCTATGGCTACACCTTC.

This clonotype was found many times. V usage is TRBV5-1 and J usage is TRBJ2-3, with a tentative D call TRBD2 (5 bases). Germline assignment: CDR1 SGHRS and CDR2 YFSETQ. The CDR3 covers 15 residues. V lost 4 bases, J lost 0 bases, and 12 bases lay in between. The CDR3 coding sequence is TGCGCCAGCAGCACGGGCGCGGGTAGCACAGATACGCAGTATTTT. Protein: CASSTGAGSTDTQYF.